These 14 T cell receptor beta chains were sequenced from one sample in a study of T cell responses to AZD1222 COVID-19 vaccine. Here immunoSEQ multiplex PCR was the method, and the copy in TCRdb shows in-frame clones only, minus some. The table has tens of thousands of clones, 70% to 90% seen once. Material: peripheral blood, obtained on day 0 of AZD1222 vaccination. These receptors came from an adult in good health.

The V call is TRBV20-1, the J call TRBJ1-1; D call uncertain. CDR1 and CDR2 (germline): DFQATT, SNEGSKA (reference sequence). The CDR3 consists of 11 residues. The V and J ends lost 3 bases and 7 bases respectively, with 9 bases between them. The CDR3 nucleotides read TGCAGTGCTAGGCCCGGCGTTGAAGCTTTCTTT. Protein: CSARPGVEAFF.

The chain's CDR3 is CASSFEGGTDTQYF. The DNA of the CDR3 is TGTGCCAGCAGCTTCGAGGGGGGCACAGATACGCAGTATTTT. The V call is TRBV7-3, the J call TRBJ2-3; D perhaps matches TRBD1 (6 bases). The germline V gene has CDR1 SGHTA and CDR2 FQGTGA. Trimming shortened V by 3 bases and J by 1 base, and 8 bases separated the two germline ends. This CDR3 contains 14 residues.

The chain carries TRBV14 and TRBJ1-2; the match to TRBD1 covers 12 bases. Looked up from germline, CDR1 is SGHDN and CDR2 is FVKESK. Trimming at V came to 4 bases and at J to 4 bases, leaving 7 bases not matched to a gene. The CDR3 extends over 16 amino acids. Here the CDR3 reads CASSPWDRGRSYGYTF. The DNA of the CDR3 is TGTGCCAGCAGCCCCTGGGACAGGGGGCGGAGCTATGGCTACACCTTC.

The rearrangement links TRBV6-5 to TRBJ1-3; the D is unclear. Trimming cost V 4 bases and J 0 bases, with 10 bases left between them. From germline, CDR1 is MNHEY and CDR2 SVGAGI. CDR3 length: 15 amino acids. The CDR3 DNA reads as TGTGCCAGCAGTTTCACCAAGCCCTCTGGAAACACCATATATTTT. Translating gives CASSFTKPSGNTIYF.

The chain has TRBV19 and TRBJ1-6; D ambiguous. The V and J ends lost 2 bases and 6 bases respectively, with 11 bases between them. Germline CDR1 LNHDA, CDR2 SQIVND (reference sequence). The CDR3 totals 15 residues. CDR3 region: CASSIRGQVNSPLHF. CDR3 DNA: TGTGCCAGTAGTATACGAGGGCAGGTTAATTCACCCCTCCACTTT.

The V gene is TRBV4-2, the J gene TRBJ2-1; 9 bases line up with TRBD2. Germline trimming cut 3 bases from V and 0 bases from J; bases unmatched to any gene: 3. The CDR3 is 16 amino acids. Germline assignment: CDR1 LGHNA and CDR2 YNFKEQ. In DNA, the CDR3 is TGTGCCAGCAGCCACTTTAGCGGGGGCTCCTACAATGAGCAGTTCTTC. Its protein product is CASSHFSGGSYNEQFF.

The chain recombines TRBV5-5 with TRBJ2-7; a possible D gene is TRBD1 (5 bases). The germline V gene has CDR1 SGHKS and CDR2 YYEKEE (reference sequence). V was trimmed by 0 bases and J by 5 bases, leaving 9 bases between them. This CDR3 has 13 residues. The CDR3 sequence is CASSLAAGNEQYF. The CDR3 nucleotides are TGTGCCAGCAGCTTGGCGGCAGGGAACGAGCAGTACTTC.

The V and J genes are TRBV19 and TRBJ1-1; TRBD1 aligns across 7 bases. With V trimmed by 4 bases and J by 7 bases, 6 bases remained unmatched. CDR1 and CDR2 (germline): LNHDA, SQIVND (reference sequence). The CDR3 loop spans 13 amino acids. CDR3 in amino acids: CASSTSGGLEAFF. The CDR3 bases are TGTGCCAGTAGTACCTCAGGGGGGCTTGAAGCTTTCTTT.

V gene TRBV7-6 combines with J gene TRBJ1-4; the D gene is possibly TRBD1 (6 bases). Trimming took 5 bases from V and 8 from J, leaving 21 bases between them. Germline V CDR1 and CDR2: SGHVS, FNYEAQ. The CDR3 has 16 residues. The CDR3 DNA follows: TGTGCCAGCAGCCCTGCGGGGTGGGGGGGCGGCGAAAAACTGTTTTTT. Amino acid sequence: CASSPAGWGGGEKLFF.

The V and J genes are TRBV11-2 and TRBJ2-6; a possible D gene is TRBD1 (5 bases). V was clipped by 0 bases and J by 2 bases, with 8 bases between them. Per the germline V gene, CDR1 is SGHAT and CDR2 is FQNNGV. CDR3 length equals 16 residues. The CDR3 reads CASSLDGAAGANVLTF. The CDR3 region has the DNA TGTGCCAGCAGCTTAGATGGGGCGGCTGGGGCCAACGTCCTGACTTTC.

The chain joins TRBV4-1 to TRBJ1-2, with 8 bases fitting TRBD1. The J segment lost 4 bases and the V segment lost 6 bases, leaving 7 bases of the junction unmatched. CDR3 size: 14 residues. Germline V lookup: CDR1 MGHRA, CDR2 YSYEKL. The CDR3: CASRGDRGAYGYTF. The CDR3 region has the DNA TGCGCCAGCAGGGGTGACAGGGGCGCCTATGGCTACACCTTC.

The chain has TRBV19 and TRBJ2-1, with D perhaps matching TRBD2 (5 bases). Deletions cut 6 bases from V and 2 bases from J, with 11 bases between. Germline-derived CDR1 and CDR2 are LNHDA and SQIVND (reference sequence). This CDR3 spans 14 amino acids. The CDR3 DNA reads as TGTGCCAGTAGCGCACCCGGGACCTACAATGAGCAGTTCTTC. This encodes CASSAPGTYNEQFF. The full variable domain, completed using reference TRBV19 and TRBJ2-1, is DGGITQSPKYLFRKEGQNVTLSCEQNLNHDAMYWYRQDPGQGLRLIYYSQIVNDFQKGDIAEGYSVSREKKESFPLTVTSAQKNPTAFYLCASSAPGTYNEQFFGPGTRLTVL.

The chain employs TRBV28 and TRBJ1-1; D remains ambiguous. The length of the CDR3 is 12 residues. The V and J ends lost 11 bases and 4 bases respectively, with 14 bases between them. Per the germline V gene, CDR1 is MDHEN and CDR2 is SYDVKM. This chain's CDR3 is CASAGRTTEAFF. CDR3 coding DNA: TGTGCCTCAGCAGGACGGACCACTGAAGCTTTCTTT.

This sequence joins TRBV5-1 and TRBJ2-7, with 9 bases identical to TRBD1. CDR1 SGHRS and CDR2 YFSETQ come from the germline V gene. The CDR3 has 14 amino acids. The junction had 7 bases not matched to a gene; V was cut back by 4 bases and J by 5 bases. As DNA, the CDR3 is TGCGCCAGCAGCACGCGGGACAGGGTTCACGAGCAGTACTTC. Encoded protein: CASSTRDRVHEQYF.